This T cell receptor (beta chain) was found in a study of T cells in women clearing cervical HPV infection listed by TCRdb under 2018. Some background on the complete study: The cases were around 23 women with histologically confirmed HPV16-related CIN3 or worse, and 2 of those women had invasive cancers. Controls were more than 20 women whose single incident HPV16 infection cleared within 12 months without precancer or cancer developing. Case blood was taken at the visit when the lesion was first identified, whereas control blood was taken when infection was no longer detected. For cases, the median interval between lesion detection and blood sampling was around 140 days, with an interquartile range of roughly 85 to 210 days. HLA typing was available for only a few women, so HLA type could not be excluded as a confounder. This exploratory proof-of-principle case-control study, nested within the Guanacaste HPV Natural History Study in Costa Rica, compared TCR repertoires among women with different cervical HPV16 outcomes. Cases and controls were matched on year of sample collection and on age within five years. Median age was about 30 years in cases versus less than 40 in controls, and baseline characteristics did not differ significantly. The parent cohort enrolled 10,049 women aged 18 or older in Guanacaste, Costa Rica, in 1993 to 1994 and followed the women for around 7 years. Five blinded duplicates per group were added as quality controls, giving around 60 samples: some 50 participants and roughly ten replicates.

The immunoSEQ assay used multiplex PCR to amplify TCR beta CDR3 regions from an average of about 1.1 ug of genomic DNA per sample. The assay corrected primer bias using a complete synthetic TCR repertoire to establish an amplification baseline. The amplicons were sequenced using the Illumina platform. The original methods were these. Sequences were error-corrected by clustering with frequency ratios and a modified nearest-neighbor algorithm, then analyzed in the immunoSEQ Analyzer with IMGT gene definitions. TCR richness and evenness were averaged over 20 rarefaction repeats at each rarefaction depth, excluding samples with fewer sequences than the depth. Relative abundances of V, D and J genes were compared between groups using Wilcoxon rank sum tests, with FDR correction applied. An intraclass correlation of roughly 96% for TCR richness and an average of roughly 83% across some 70 gene segments were obtained from the blinded duplicates. In its TCRdb copy, this immuneACCESS table keeps in-frame sequences only and misses some clones. Where compared with another copy, unresolved V genes explain less than half of these, and the others have no known cause. That table is the source of V, J and clone size, and D and trimming were worked out from the DNA. This sample's clone table shows 20,000 to 25,000 clones. Approximately 25% of the sample belongs to the ten largest clones.

General findings and caveats noted by the study authors: Whether associations preceded infection or resulted from infection could not be shown with the cross-sectional design, and effector/memory subsets and HPV-specific T cells were not isolated. TCR repertoire richness was significantly higher in CIN3+ cases than in controls across sequencing depths, while evenness did not differ. Because T-cell numbers per sample were unknown, differences in richness could reflect varying T-cell content rather than repertoire biology. Lower TRBV6-7 relative abundance was observed in cases than in controls (around 0.1% versus 0.15%; Bonferroni P = 0.0008). Random forest classifiers that combined richness and V gene abundances separated cases from controls with an estimated AUC of less than 0.85.

Details on this clone: This clone's antigen is unknown. The read ends 3 residues early relative to the CDR3; the germline J gene fills the gap.

The CDR3 covers 16 residues, taking in both the cysteine and the phenylalanine. Sequencing covers 39 bases of the CDR3, shown here with the frame starting at base 1. The germline V gene (reference sequence) yields GTSNPN for CDR1 and SVGIG for CDR2. Every participant had a single incident cervical HPV16 infection, and prevalent HPV16 infections were excluded. Cervical HPV DNA was detected by MY09/MY11 PCR and genotyped by dot-blot hybridization. Fifteen mL of heparinized blood was centrifuged, after which the buffy coat was aliquoted, frozen at -30 degrees C, and then stored at -80 degrees C. QIAGEN kits were used to extract genomic DNA from the buffy coat specimens.

Sequenced sample: blood buffy coat. This TCR derives from a woman aged 18 to 75 with a cervical HPV16 infection that either progressed to CIN3+ or cleared (not recorded which). The chain is encoded by TRBV30 joined to TRBJ1-2, with a tentative D gene TRBD1 over 5 matching bases. The CDR3 reads as follows: CASVREGLWGTDTYTF. The CDR3 bases that were read are TGTGCCTCGGTCCGGGAGGGCCTGTGGGGCACAGATACC.